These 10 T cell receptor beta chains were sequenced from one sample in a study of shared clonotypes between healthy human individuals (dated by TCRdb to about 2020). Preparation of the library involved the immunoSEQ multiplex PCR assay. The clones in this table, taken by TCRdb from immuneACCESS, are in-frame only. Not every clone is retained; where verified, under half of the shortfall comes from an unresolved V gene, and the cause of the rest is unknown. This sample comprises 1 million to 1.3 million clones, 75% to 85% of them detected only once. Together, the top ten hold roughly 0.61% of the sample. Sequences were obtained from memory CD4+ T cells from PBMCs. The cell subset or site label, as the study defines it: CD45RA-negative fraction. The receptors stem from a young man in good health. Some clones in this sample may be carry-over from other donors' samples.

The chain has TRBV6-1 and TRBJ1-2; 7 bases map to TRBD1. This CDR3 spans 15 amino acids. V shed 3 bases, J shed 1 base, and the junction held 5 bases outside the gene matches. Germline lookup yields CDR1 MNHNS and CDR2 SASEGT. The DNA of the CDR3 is TGTGCCAGCAGTGAGACAGGGAGAGGTAACTATGGCTACACCTTC. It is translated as CASSETGRGNYGYTF.

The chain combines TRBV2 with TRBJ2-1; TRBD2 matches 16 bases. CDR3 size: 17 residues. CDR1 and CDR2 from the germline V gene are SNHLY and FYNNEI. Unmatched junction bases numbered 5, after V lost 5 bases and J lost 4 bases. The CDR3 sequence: CASSNRGLAGGYNEQFF. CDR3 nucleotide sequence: TGTGCCAGCAGTAATAGGGGACTAGCGGGAGGGTACAATGAGCAGTTCTTC. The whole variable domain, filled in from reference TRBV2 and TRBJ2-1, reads EPEVTQTPSHQVTQMGQEVILRCVPISNHLYFYWYRQILGQKVEFLVSFYNNEISEKSEIFDDQFSVERPDGSNFTLKIRSTKLEDSAMYFCASSNRGLAGGYNEQFFGPGTRLTVL.

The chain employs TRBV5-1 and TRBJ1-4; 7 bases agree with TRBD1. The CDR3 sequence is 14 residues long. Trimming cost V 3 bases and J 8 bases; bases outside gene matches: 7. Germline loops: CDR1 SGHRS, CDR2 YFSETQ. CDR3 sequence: CASSYTGTAEKLFF. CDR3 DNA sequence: TGCGCCAGCAGCTATACCGGGACAGCCGAAAAACTGTTTTTT.

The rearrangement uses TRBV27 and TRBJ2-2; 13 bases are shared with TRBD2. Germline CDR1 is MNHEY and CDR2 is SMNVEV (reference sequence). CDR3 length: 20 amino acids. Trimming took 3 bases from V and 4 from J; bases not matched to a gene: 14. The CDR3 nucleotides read TGTGCCAGCAGTTTTTTCCACGGAGGACTAGCGGGAGAGGGCACCGGGGAGCTGTTTTTT. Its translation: CASSFFHGGLAGEGTGELFF.

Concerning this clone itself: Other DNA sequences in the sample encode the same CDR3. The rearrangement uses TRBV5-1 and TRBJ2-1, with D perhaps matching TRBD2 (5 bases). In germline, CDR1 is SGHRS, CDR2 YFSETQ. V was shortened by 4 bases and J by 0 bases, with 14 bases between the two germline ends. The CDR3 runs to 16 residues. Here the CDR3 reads CASSLAPRSSYNEQFF. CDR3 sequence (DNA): TGCGCCAGCAGCCTAGCACCCAGAAGCTCCTACAATGAGCAGTTCTTC.

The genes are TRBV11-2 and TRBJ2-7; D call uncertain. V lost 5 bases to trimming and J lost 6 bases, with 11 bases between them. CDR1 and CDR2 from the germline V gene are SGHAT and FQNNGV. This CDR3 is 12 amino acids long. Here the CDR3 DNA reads TGTGCCAGCAGCCCCCAAAGAGGCGAGCAGTACTTC. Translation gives CASSPQRGEQYF.

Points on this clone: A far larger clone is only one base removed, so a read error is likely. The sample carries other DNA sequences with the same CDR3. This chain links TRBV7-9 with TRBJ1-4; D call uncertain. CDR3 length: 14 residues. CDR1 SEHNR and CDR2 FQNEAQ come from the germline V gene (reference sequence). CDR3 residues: CASSLAVVDEKLFF. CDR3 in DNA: TGCGCCAGCAGCTTAGCCGTTGTGGATGAAAAACTGTTTTTT.

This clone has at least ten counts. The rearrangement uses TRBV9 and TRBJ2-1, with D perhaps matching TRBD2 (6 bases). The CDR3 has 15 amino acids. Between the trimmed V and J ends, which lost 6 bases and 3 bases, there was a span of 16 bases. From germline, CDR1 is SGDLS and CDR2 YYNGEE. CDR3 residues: CASTLDGSVYNEQFF. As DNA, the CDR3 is TGTGCCAGCACTCTGGACGGGAGTGTCTACAATGAGCAGTTCTTC.

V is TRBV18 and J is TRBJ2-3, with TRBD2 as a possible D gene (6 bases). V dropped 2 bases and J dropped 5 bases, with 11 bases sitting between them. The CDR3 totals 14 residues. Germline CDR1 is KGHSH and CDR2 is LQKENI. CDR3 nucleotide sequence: TGTGCCAGCTCACCAGGGCAGGGAGGAGATACGCAGTATTTT. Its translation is CASSPGQGGDTQYF.

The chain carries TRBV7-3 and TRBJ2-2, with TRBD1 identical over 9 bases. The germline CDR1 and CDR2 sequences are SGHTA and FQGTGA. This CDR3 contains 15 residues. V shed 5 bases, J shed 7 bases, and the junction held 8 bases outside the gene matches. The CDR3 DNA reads TGTGCCAGCAGCCCACCGGGACAGGGCAACGGGGAGCTGTTTTTT. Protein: CASSPPGQGNGELFF.